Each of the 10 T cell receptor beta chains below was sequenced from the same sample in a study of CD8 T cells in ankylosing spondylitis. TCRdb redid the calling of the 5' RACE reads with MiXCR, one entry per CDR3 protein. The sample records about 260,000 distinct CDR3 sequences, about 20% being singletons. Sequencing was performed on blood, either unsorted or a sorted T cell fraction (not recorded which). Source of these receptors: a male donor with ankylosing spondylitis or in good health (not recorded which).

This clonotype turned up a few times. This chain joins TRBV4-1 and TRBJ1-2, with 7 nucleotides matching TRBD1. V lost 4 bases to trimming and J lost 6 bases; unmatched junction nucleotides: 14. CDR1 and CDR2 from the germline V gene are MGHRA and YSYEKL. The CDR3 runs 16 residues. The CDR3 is CASSRERDSQPHGYTF. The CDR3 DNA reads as TGCGCCAGCAGCCGAGAAAGGGACAGCCAGCCCCATGGCTACACCTTC.

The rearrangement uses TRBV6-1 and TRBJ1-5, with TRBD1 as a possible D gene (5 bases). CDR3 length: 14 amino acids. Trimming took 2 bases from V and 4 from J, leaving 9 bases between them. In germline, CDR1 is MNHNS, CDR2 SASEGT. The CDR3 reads CASSERQSNQPQHF. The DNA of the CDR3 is TGTGCCAGCAGTGAACGACAGTCAAATCAGCCCCAGCATTTT.

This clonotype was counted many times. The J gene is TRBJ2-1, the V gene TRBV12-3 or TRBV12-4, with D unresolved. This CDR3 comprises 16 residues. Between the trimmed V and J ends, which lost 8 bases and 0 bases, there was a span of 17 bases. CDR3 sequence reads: CASGTRVPSSYNEQFF. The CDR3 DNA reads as TGTGCCAGCGGCACAAGGGTCCCGAGCTCCTACAATGAGCAGTTCTTC.

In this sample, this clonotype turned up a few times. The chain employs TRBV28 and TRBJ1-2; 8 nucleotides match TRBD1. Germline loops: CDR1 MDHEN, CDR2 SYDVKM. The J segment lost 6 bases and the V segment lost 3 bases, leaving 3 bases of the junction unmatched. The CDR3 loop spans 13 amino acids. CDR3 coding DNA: TGTGCCAGCAGTTTGGACAGGGCTGATGGCTACACCTTC. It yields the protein CASSLDRADGYTF.

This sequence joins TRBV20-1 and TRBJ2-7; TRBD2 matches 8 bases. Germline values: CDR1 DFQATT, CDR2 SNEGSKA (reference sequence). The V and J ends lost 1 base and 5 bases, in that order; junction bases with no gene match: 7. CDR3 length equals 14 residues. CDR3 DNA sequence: TGCAGTGCTAGAGCGGTGACTAGCGTGGACGAGCAGTACGTC. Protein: CSARAVTSVDEQYV.

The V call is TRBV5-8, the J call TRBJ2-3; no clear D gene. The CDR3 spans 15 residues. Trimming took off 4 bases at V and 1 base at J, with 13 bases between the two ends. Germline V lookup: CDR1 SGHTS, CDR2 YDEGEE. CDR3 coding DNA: TGTGCCAGCAGCCTGAAAGTTTCTGGCACAGATACGCAGTATTTT. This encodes CASSLKVSGTDTQYF.

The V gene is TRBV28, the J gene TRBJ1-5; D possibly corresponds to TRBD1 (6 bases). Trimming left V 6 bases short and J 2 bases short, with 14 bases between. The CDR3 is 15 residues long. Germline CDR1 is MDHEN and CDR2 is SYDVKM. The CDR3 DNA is TGTGCCAGCAGCCTCCCGGGGGGCGGCAATCAGCCCCAGCATTTT. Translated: CASSLPGGGNQPQHF.

CDR3 loop: CASSVTGDNTEAFF. In nucleotides, the CDR3 is TGTGCCAGCAGCGTGACAGGGGATAACACTGAAGCTTTCTTT. The chain uses TRBV7-9 and TRBJ1-1, with 8 bases matching TRBD1. Germline V CDR1 and CDR2: SEHNR, FQNEAQ (reference sequence). J gave up 2 bases and V 5 bases, and 4 bases lay outside the gene matches. The CDR3 has 14 amino acids.

CDR3: CASSPTAGTSGGPSYNEQFF. The CDR3 DNA reads as TGTGCCAGCAGTCCCACAGCCGGGACTAGCGGGGGACCTTCCTACAATGAGCAGTTCTTC. J is TRBJ2-1 and V is TRBV12-3 or TRBV12-4; 14 bases agree with TRBD2. The length of the CDR3 is 20 residues. Losses at the gene ends were 5 bases for V and 1 base for J; bases not matched to a gene: 13.

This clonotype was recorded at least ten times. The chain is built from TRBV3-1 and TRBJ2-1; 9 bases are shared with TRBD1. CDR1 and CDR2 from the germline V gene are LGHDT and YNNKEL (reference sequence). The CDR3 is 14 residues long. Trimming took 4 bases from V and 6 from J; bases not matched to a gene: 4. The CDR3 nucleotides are TGTGCCAGCAGCCGGACAGGGGATTCCAATGAGCAGTTCTTC. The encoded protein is CASSRTGDSNEQFF.